Below, 29 T cell receptor beta chains from the same sample are listed, as sequenced in a study of T cell repertoires in cytomegalovirus infection. Using its own MiXCR run on the reads, TCRdb lists one record per CDR3 protein. The table records around 440,000 distinct CDR3 sequences, 11% of them present only once. Specimen: PBMCs. The receptors were gathered from a human donor in good health (CMV status not recorded). Some clones in this sample may be carry-over from other donors' samples.

This clonotype was observed many times. CDR3 loop: CASRETGLNQPQHF. In nucleotides, the CDR3 is TGTGCCAGCAGAGAGACAGGGCTCAATCAGCCCCAGCATTTT. The rearrangement links TRBV25-1 to TRBJ1-5; 7 bases align to TRBD1. The trim removed 6 bases at V and 3 bases at J, leaving 5 bases unmatched. Germline CDR1 MGHDK, CDR2 SYGVNS. CDR3 size: 14 residues.

The chain couples TRBV5-1 to TRBJ2-1; 8 bases match TRBD2. Germline V CDR1 and CDR2: SGHRS, YFSETQ. V was pared by 4 bases and J by 7 bases, with 13 bases of the junction left unmatched. The CDR3 is made up of 16 amino acids. CDR3 DNA sequence: TGCGCCAGCAGCGACCAACTCGGGACTAGTCAGAATGAGCAGTTCTTC. This sequence encodes CASSDQLGTSQNEQFF.

The rearrangement links TRBV5-6 to TRBJ2-5; TRBD1 is a possible D gene (5 bases). The CDR3 runs to 13 residues. V was clipped by 5 bases and J by 5 bases, with 13 bases between them. The germline CDR1 and CDR2 sequences are SGHDT and YYEEEE. DNA of the CDR3: TGTGCCAGCAGTCGGCCAGGGTTGGAGACCCAGTACTTC. Residues: CASSRPGLETQYF.

This clonotype came up many times. The chain recombines TRBV7-8 with TRBJ1-1; 7 bases fit TRBD1. There are 15 residues in the CDR3. Germline lookup yields CDR1 SGHVS and CDR2 FQNEAQ. V gave up 1 base and J gave up 5 bases; unmatched junction bases: 7. CDR3: CASSLGNRGETEAFF. CDR3 nucleotides: TGTGCCAGCAGCTTAGGTAACAGGGGCGAAACTGAAGCTTTCTTT.

This clonotype showed up many times. This sequence joins TRBV7-8 and TRBJ2-3, with 11 bases that match TRBD2. The V and J ends lost 4 bases and 1 base, in that order; junction bases with no gene match: 7. This CDR3 comprises 17 residues. From germline, CDR1 is SGHVS and CDR2 FQNEAQ. CDR3 in DNA: TGTGCCAGCAGCTCTATTAGCGGGGGGGGGGGCACAGATACGCAGTATTTT. Translation gives CASSSISGGGGTDTQYF.

This clonotype appeared many times. The chain employs TRBV4-2 and TRBJ1-1; 11 bases match TRBD1. The J segment lost 8 bases and the V segment lost 0 bases, leaving 2 bases of the junction unmatched. The germline V gene has CDR1 LGHNA and CDR2 YNFKEQ. There are 14 residues in the CDR3. CDR3 sequence reads: CASSQERDRGEAFF. The CDR3 bases are TGTGCCAGCAGCCAAGAGCGGGACAGGGGGGAAGCTTTCTTT.

To note about this clonotype: With a much larger clone just one base away, this may be a read error. The limits of the CDR3 on the DNA are not certain, so only TCRdb's listed CDR3 is given. The CDR3 region is CASSPQPVGSGANVVTF. This chain links TRBV18 with TRBJ2-6. The CDR3 is 17 amino acids in total, end residues counted. Germline V gene sequence: CDR1 KGHSH, CDR2 LQKENI.

This clonotype was observed at least ten times. The chain has TRBV27 and TRBJ1-2; 7 bases agree with TRBD1. The J segment lost 5 bases and the V segment lost 5 bases, leaving 5 bases of the junction unmatched. The CDR3 totals 13 residues. Per the germline V gene, CDR1 is MNHEY and CDR2 is SMNVEV (reference sequence). In DNA form, the CDR3 reads TGTGCCAGCAGTAACAGGGGACGGTATGGCTACACCTTC. Translation gives CASSNRGRYGYTF.

This clonotype occurred many times. V gene TRBV6-5 combines with J gene TRBJ2-7; D gene unclear. The CDR3 spans 10 residues. The germline V and J ends were trimmed by 8 bases and 4 bases, with 6 bases remaining between them. The germline gives CDR1 MNHEY, CDR2 SVGAGI. CDR3 bases: TGTGCCAGCCGCCCGTACGAGCAGTACTTC. Encoded protein: CASRPYEQYF.

Worth noting for this clonotype: Being one base from a much bigger clone, this may be a read error. CDR3 nucleotide sequence: TGTGCCACCAGTAACCGGACAGTCCAAGAGACCCAGTACTTC. Translated, it gives CATSNRTVQETQYF. V and J are TRBV24-1 and TRBJ2-5, with D possibly TRBD1 on 6 matching bases. Trimming removed 6 bases from V and 1 base from J, with 11 bases in between. The germline V gene encodes CDR1 KGHDR and CDR2 SFDVKD. This CDR3 contains 14 residues.

This clonotype was counted at least ten times. V and J are TRBV5-4 and TRBJ2-7; D remains ambiguous. The CDR3 covers 14 residues. Germline V gene sequence: CDR1 SGHNT, CDR2 YYREEE (reference sequence). V was pared by 0 bases and J by 2 bases, with 9 bases between. The CDR3 DNA follows: TGTGCCAGCAGCTTGGGCGACAAGACCTACGAGCAGTACTTC. It encodes CASSLGDKTYEQYF.

This chain joins TRBV2 and TRBJ1-2; no clear D. Germline V gene sequence: CDR1 SNHLY, CDR2 FYNNEI. V was cut by 3 bases and J by 8 bases, with 10 bases left in between. This CDR3 is 12 amino acids long. The CDR3 spells CASSEARSGYTF. CDR3 DNA sequence: TGTGCCAGCAGTGAGGCCCGGTCGGGCTACACCTTC.

This clonotype was counted ten times or more. The V call is TRBV7-2, the J call TRBJ2-3, with a tentative D call TRBD2 (7 bases). V lost 7 bases, J lost 4 bases, and 18 bases lay in between. Germline assignment: CDR1 SGHTA and CDR2 FQGNSA. This CDR3 is built from 15 residues. This CDR3 is CASNHGRGGADTQYF. The CDR3 DNA sequence: TGTGCCAGCAACCACGGGCGCGGGGGCGCAGATACGCAGTATTTT.

This clonotype was recorded at least ten times. The chain links TRBV7-2 to TRBJ1-1, with D unresolved. V was trimmed by 4 bases and J by 0 bases, leaving 6 bases between them. Germline V CDR1 and CDR2: SGHTA, FQGNSA. CDR3 length equals 13 residues. CDR3 residues: CASSSRMNTEAFF. The CDR3, as DNA: TGTGCCAGCAGCTCGCGCATGAACACTGAAGCTTTCTTT. The full variable domain, in which reference TRBV7-2 and TRBJ1-1 provide the parts outside the CDR3, is GAGVSQSPSNKVTEKGKDVELRCDPISGHTALYWYRQSLGQGLEFLIYFQGNSAPDKSGLPSDRFSAERTGGSVSTLTIQRTQQEDSAVYLCASSSRMNTEAFFGQGTRLTVV.

This chain connects TRBV28 to TRBJ2-1, with 9 nucleotides matching TRBD2. Germline V gene sequence: CDR1 MDHEN, CDR2 SYDVKM. V gave up 7 bases and J gave up 2 bases; unmatched junction bases: 6. The CDR3 has 15 residues. The CDR3, as DNA: TGTGCCAGCAAACTAGCGGGCCTTACCTACAATGAGCAGTTCTTC. Translation gives CASKLAGLTYNEQFF.

This clonotype was observed at least ten times. The chain has TRBV7-3 and TRBJ2-1; 9 positions match TRBD2. The CDR3 contains 15 residues. V shed 5 bases, J shed 7 bases, and the junction held 9 bases outside the gene matches. Germline V gives CDR1 SGHTA, CDR2 FQGTGA. The CDR3 loop reads CASSPRIAGANEQFF. The DNA for the CDR3 is TGTGCCAGCAGCCCCCGGATAGCGGGAGCGAATGAGCAGTTCTTC.

As regards this clonotype: This may be a read error, as it is one base from a much larger clone. This chain connects TRBV11-2 to TRBJ1-2; D unresolved. V lost 0 bases and J 6 bases, leaving 14 bases between the germline ends. Germline CDR1 and CDR2: SGHAT and FQNNGV. The CDR3 sequence is 15 residues long. CDR3 sequence reads: CASSLDARVRNGYTF. The DNA for the CDR3 is TGTGCCAGCAGCTTAGATGCCCGAGTTCGCAATGGCTACACCTTC.

This clonotype has just a few counts. The chain has TRBV5-5 and TRBJ2-1; TRBD2 matches 10 bases. V was pared by 4 bases and J by 4 bases, with 8 bases of the junction left unmatched. Germline assignment: CDR1 SGHKS and CDR2 YYEKEE (reference sequence). This CDR3 region has 16 residues. The CDR3 is CASSASTSGVYNEQFF. CDR3 DNA sequence: TGTGCCAGCAGCGCCTCAACTAGCGGGGTTTACAATGAGCAGTTCTTC.

This clonotype was found many times. The V and J genes are TRBV5-5 and TRBJ1-3; D ambiguous. This CDR3 has 15 residues. Germline CDR1 reads SGHKS; CDR2 reads YYEKEE (reference sequence). Between the trimmed V and J ends, which lost 0 bases and 3 bases, there was a span of 10 bases. The CDR3 sequence: CASSLDAGYGNTIYF. The CDR3 DNA reads TGTGCCAGCAGCTTGGATGCGGGGTATGGAAACACCATATATTTT.

This clonotype was counted many times. The chain joins TRBV19 to TRBJ2-1, with TRBD2 matching over 7 bases. The CDR3 has 14 amino acids. Germline values: CDR1 LNHDA, CDR2 SQIVND (reference sequence). Losses at the gene ends were 8 bases for V and 3 bases for J; bases not matched to a gene: 7. This CDR3 reads CASASGNNYNEQFF. In DNA, the CDR3 is TGTGCCAGTGCTAGCGGTAATAACTACAATGAGCAGTTCTTC. Variable domain in full (rest from reference TRBV19 and TRBJ2-1): DGGITQSPKYLFRKEGQNVTLSCEQNLNHDAMYWYRQDPGQGLRLIYYSQIVNDFQKGDIAEGYSVSREKKESFPLTVTSAQKNPTAFYLCASASGNNYNEQFFGPGTRLTVL.

This clonotype was detected ten times or more. The chain joins TRBV2 to TRBJ1-2; no reliable D call. Per the germline V gene, CDR1 is SNHLY and CDR2 is FYNNEI. V lost 8 bases, J lost 0 bases, and 16 bases lay in between. The CDR3 has 15 residues. CDR3 residues: CASQRMGFTNYGYTF. The CDR3 nucleotides are TGTGCCAGCCAAAGGATGGGATTCACTAACTATGGCTACACCTTC. The variable domain in full, with the rest retrieved from reference TRBV2 and TRBJ1-2, is EPEVTQTPSHQVTQMGQEVILRCVPISNHLYFYWYRQILGQKVEFLVSFYNNEISEKSEIFDDQFSVERPDGSNFTLKIRSTKLEDSAMYFCASQRMGFTNYGYTFGSGTRLTVV.

In this sample, this clonotype turned up a few times. The chain links TRBV2 to TRBJ1-2; perhaps TRBD1 as D (5 bases). V lost 5 bases and J 0 bases, leaving 13 bases between the germline ends. The CDR3 is 15 residues long. Germline CDR1 is SNHLY and CDR2 is FYNNEI. CDR3 in amino acids: CASSRAGTSNYGYTF. CDR3 in DNA: TGTGCCAGCAGTAGGGCAGGGACTTCTAACTATGGCTACACCTTC.

This clonotype was recorded a few times. This CDR3 reads CASSQSTGAIAKNIQYF. For the CDR3, the DNA is TGCGCCAGCAGTCAATCTACTGGGGCGATAGCCAAAAACATTCAGTACTTC. This chain links TRBV23-1 with TRBJ2-4, with D perhaps TRBD1 (5 bases). TRBV23-1 is marked as an open reading frame, function uncertain. Trimming removed 0 bases from V and 0 bases from J, with 12 bases in between. The CDR3 is 17 amino acids.

The rearrangement links TRBV3-1 to TRBJ2-2; D possibly corresponds to TRBD1 (5 bases). Germline loops: CDR1 LGHDT, CDR2 YNNKEL (reference sequence). The CDR3 length is 15 residues. The V end lost 3 bases, the J end lost 7 bases, and 15 bases lay between the germline ends. CDR3 DNA sequence: TGTGCCAGCAGCCAGCCGAAAGGGGATATCGGGGAGCTGTTTTTT. As protein: CASSQPKGDIGELFF.

This clonotype was detected many times. The gene calls are TRBV7-9 and TRBJ1-3; D might be TRBD1 (5 bases). V was cut by 5 bases and J by 0 bases, with 14 bases left in between. Germline V gene sequence: CDR1 SEHNR, CDR2 FQNEAQ (reference sequence). CDR3 size: 16 residues. CDR3 sequence (DNA): TGTGCCAGCAGCACACGATGGGGCATCTCTGGAAACACCATATATTTT. This translates into CASSTRWGISGNTIYF.

This clonotype has at least ten counts. The gene calls are TRBV7-9 and TRBJ1-1; D is unresolved. The CDR3 has 15 residues. V shed 1 base and J shed 1 base, with 10 bases lying between them. CDR1 and CDR2 from the germline V gene are SEHNR and FQNEAQ (reference sequence). DNA for the CDR3: TGTGCCAGCAGCTTAGGTGGGTCTACGAACACTGAAGCTTTCTTT. Protein sequence: CASSLGGSTNTEAFF.

The gene calls are TRBV5-1 and TRBJ2-3; the D gene is possibly TRBD2 (6 bases). CDR1 SGHRS and CDR2 YFSETQ come from the germline V gene. The CDR3 is 14 amino acids. V lost 0 bases and J lost 4, with 9 bases in between. CDR3 sequence reads: CASSLDSSADTQYF. CDR3 nucleotide sequence: TGCGCCAGCAGCTTGGATTCTAGCGCAGATACGCAGTATTTT.

The rearrangement joins TRBV18 to TRBJ1-1; 7 bases are a match to TRBD1. CDR1 is KGHSH and CDR2 is LQKENI in the germline V gene. The CDR3 is made up of 14 amino acids. V lost 8 bases, J lost 6 bases, and 12 bases stayed unmatched. CDR3 coding DNA: TGTGCCAGCCCGCTACAGGGGAGGAGGGCTGAAGCTTTCTTT. Its protein product is CASPLQGRRAEAFF.

This clonotype was picked up many times. The CDR3 region has the DNA TGTGCCAGCAGCTTAGGACGTCGGCGGGAGCTGAGGAATGAGCAGTTCTTC. Its translation is CASSLGRRRELRNEQFF. This chain links TRBV7-2 with TRBJ2-1, with 7 bases fitting TRBD2. CDR1 and CDR2 (germline): SGHTA, FQGNSA. The V segment lost 1 base and the J segment 7 bases; nucleotides outside the gene matches: 13. This CDR3 has 17 amino acids.